Included here is one T cell receptor (beta chain) sequence, with context. The antigen it recognizes is unknown. It has no much larger one-base neighbor in the sample; base qualities were not kept. V was cut back by 6 bases and J by 2 bases, leaving a gap of 13 bases between them. The germline V gene (reference sequence) sets CDR1 to MNHEY and CDR2 to SMNVEV. The CDR3 runs 14 amino acids, cysteine and phenylalanine included. Solely the CDR3 DNA is kept, with 42 bases framed from the first base. The immunoSEQ Assay, a bias-controlled multiplex PCR, was used to amplify TCRbeta CDR3 regions from genomic DNA. Concerning the study's data processing: The number of nucleated cells in each sample was estimated by amplification of reference gene primers within the assay. To quantify the absolute abundance of each unique TCRbeta CDR3 rearrangement, sequence reads were collapsed and filtered. For each sample, productive Simpson clonality was calculated as the square root of Simpson's diversity index over productive rearrangements. This immuneACCESS table, as held by TCRdb, lists in-frame sequences with V and J called but not all clones. Of the missing ones, under half trace to an unresolved V gene in checked studies; the others have no known cause. V and J calls and clone size are copied from that table; D and trimming were computed from the DNA. A total of approximately 250,000 clones appear in this sample, around 80% of them only once. Together, the top ten hold about 4% of the sample.

Participants in the prospective study were enrolled through a virtual design, were aged about 18 to 89 years, and lived in 24 United States geographic areas. In the prospective study, participants were assigned to cohorts based on the clinical history participants reported in a screening survey and a study questionnaire. In the prospective study, mobile phlebotomists collected whole blood, serum and a nasopharyngeal or oropharyngeal swab from each participant. Prospective study participants could optionally give additional blood draws and questionnaires over an approximately 2-month period. Before DNA extraction, prospective study blood samples were shipped either frozen or at room temperature. The data belong to a study of blood T cell repertoires in COVID-19 (dated by TCRdb to the early 2020s). About the study as a whole: Samples from collaborators originated in the United States, Italy and Spain and spanned both the acute and convalescent phases of COVID-19. The prospective study material was composed of cDNA or gDNA derived from T cells, B-cell-depleted T cells, or PBMCs. Subjects who had been exposed to COVID-19, were actively infected with it, or had recovered from it provided the deeply sampled blood TCRbeta repertoires that made up the dataset. The repertoires were made available in a free public database intended to serve as a resource for research on the immune response to SARS-CoV-2. Samples came from the ongoing ImmuneRACE study (first 160 participants) plus 1,254 subjects from 6 global collaborators. The sample metadata nearly always contained a de-identified subject ID, COVID-19 status, age in years and sex. HLA class I and class II types, where available, came from metadata supplied by the sample provider rather than from assay-based typing. Findings and caveats that apply to the study as a whole: The quantity of clinical and demographic metadata differed by source and by participant and was supplied without curation.

The V gene is TRBV27 and the J gene is TRBJ2-5, with TRBD2 perhaps the D gene, on 6 matching bases. The sequencing sample was made of PBMCs or T cells enriched from blood (not recorded which). This sequence was found in a man aged 30-40 years with acute COVID-19. The CDR3 reads as follows: CASSTRDLQETQYF. The sequenced DNA is TGTGCCAGCAGCACCAGGGACTTACAAGAGACCCAGTACTTC.